Listed below are T cell receptor beta chains from one sample, sequenced in a study of cytomegalovirus exposure and HLA in healthy donors. TCRdb's copy holds only in-frame clones and misses some; the assay was immunoSEQ multiplex PCR. Of about 120,000 clones listed, over 80% were seen once; the top ten hold about 0.22%. Sequencing was done on a sample of PBMCs. The receptors originated from a man over 45 in good health and CMV-seronegative. The CDR3 runs from the conserved cysteine through the conserved F or W. D genes are given only for firm matches. Only part of the rows carry a size: once, few, many, or a class if the clone is expanded.

D gene: TRBD2
J gene: TRBJ2-5
V gene: TRBV7-2
clone size: -
CDR3 length: 16
CDR3 protein: CASSLSLAGGGETQYF
CDR3 DNA: TGTGCCAGCAGCCTTTCACTAGCGGGGGGCGGGGAGACCCAGTACTTC

D gene: -
J gene: TRBJ2-1
V gene: TRBV30
clone size: -
CDR3 length: 15
CDR3 protein: CAFEAPTKAYNEQFF
CDR3 DNA: TGTGCCTTTGAGGCTCCGACTAAGGCCTACAATGAGCAGTTCTTC

D gene: TRBD1
J gene: TRBJ1-4
V gene: TRBV5-6
clone size: -
CDR3 length: 15
CDR3 protein: CASSTGQGKNEKLFF
CDR3 DNA: TGTGCCAGCAGCACCGGACAGGGTAAAAATGAAAAACTGTTTTTT

D gene: -
J gene: TRBJ1-1
V gene: TRBV9
clone size: few
CDR3 length: 14
CDR3 protein: CASSVQALNTEAFF
CDR3 DNA: TGTGCCAGCAGCGTACAAGCCCTGAACACTGAAGCTTTCTTT

D gene: TRBD2
J gene: TRBJ2-5
V gene: TRBV6-1
clone size: once
CDR3 length: 12
CDR3 protein: CAIDSGDGSQYF
CDR3 DNA: TGTGCCATCGATAGCGGGGATGGGTCCCAGTACTTC

D gene: TRBD1
J gene: TRBJ2-5
V gene: TRBV5-4
clone size: -
CDR3 length: 15
CDR3 protein: CASSSRQGEGETQYF
CDR3 DNA: TGTGCCAGCAGTTCGCGACAGGGAGAGGGAGAGACCCAGTACTTC

D gene: -
J gene: TRBJ2-7
V gene: TRBV28
clone size: -
CDR3 length: 13
CDR3 protein: CASIKMGGNEQYF
CDR3 DNA: TGTGCCAGCATCAAAATGGGGGGTAACGAGCAGTACTTC

D gene: -
J gene: TRBJ1-2
V gene: TRBV25-1
clone size: once
CDR3 length: 15
CDR3 protein: CASSEPGLAREGYTF
CDR3 DNA: TGTGCCAGCAGTGAACCGGGGTTGGCGCGGGAAGGCTACACCTTC

D gene: TRBD2
J gene: TRBJ2-3
V gene: TRBV19
clone size: -
CDR3 length: 18
CDR3 protein: CASSISGRGAGGTDTQYF
CDR3 DNA: TGTGCCAGTAGTATATCGGGTCGGGGAGCGGGGGGCACAGATACGCAGTATTTT

D gene: TRBD2
J gene: TRBJ2-7
V gene: TRBV5-6
clone size: -
CDR3 length: 16
CDR3 protein: CASSSLAGGRSYEQYF
CDR3 DNA: TGTGCCAGCAGCTCCCTAGCGGGAGGGCGCTCCTACGAGCAGTACTTC

D gene: -
J gene: TRBJ1-5
V gene: TRBV28
clone size: -
CDR3 length: 15
CDR3 protein: CASSLLRADNQPQHF
CDR3 DNA: TGTGCCAGCAGTTTATTGCGAGCCGACAATCAGCCCCAGCATTTT

D gene: TRBD2
J gene: TRBJ2-7
V gene: TRBV7-2
clone size: -
CDR3 length: 15
CDR3 protein: CASSSSGIESYEQYF
CDR3 DNA: TGTGCCAGCAGCTCAAGCGGGATAGAGTCCTACGAGCAGTACTTC

D gene: -
J gene: TRBJ1-4
V gene: TRBV30
clone size: -
CDR3 length: 15
CDR3 protein: CAWSTGVATNEKLFF
CDR3 DNA: TGTGCCTGGAGTACCGGGGTAGCAACTAATGAAAAACTGTTTTTT

D gene: TRBD1
J gene: TRBJ1-2
V gene: TRBV28
clone size: -
CDR3 length: 17
CDR3 protein: CASSLTGGGGIIIGYTF
CDR3 DNA: TGTGCCAGCAGTCTGACAGGGGGCGGGGGGATTATAATCGGCTACACCTTC

D gene: -
J gene: TRBJ2-7
V gene: TRBV5-1
clone size: -
CDR3 length: 15
CDR3 protein: CASYSGGQPNYEQYF
CDR3 DNA: TGCGCCAGCTACTCTGGCGGGCAGCCTAACTACGAGCAGTACTTC

D gene: TRBD1
J gene: TRBJ2-7
V gene: TRBV7-3
clone size: -
CDR3 length: 14
CDR3 protein: CASSTSGQDLQQYF
CDR3 DNA: TGTGCCAGCAGCACATCGGGACAGGATTTGCAGCAGTACTTC

D gene: -
J gene: TRBJ2-2
V gene: TRBV28
clone size: -
CDR3 length: 16
CDR3 protein: CASSFFIVGNTGELFF
CDR3 DNA: TGTGCCAGCAGTTTTTTTATAGTTGGGAACACCGGGGAGCTGTTTTTT

D gene: TRBD1
J gene: TRBJ2-5
V gene: TRBV5-1
clone size: -
CDR3 length: 17
CDR3 protein: CASSLGTSTGVAETQYF
CDR3 DNA: TGCGCCAGCAGCTTGGGAACCTCGACAGGGGTTGCAGAGACCCAGTACTTC

D gene: -
J gene: TRBJ2-1
V gene: TRBV21-1
clone size: -
CDR3 length: 16
CDR3 protein: CASSPRTSGRENEQFF
CDR3 DNA: TGTGCCAGCAGCCCTCGGACTAGCGGGAGGGAGAATGAGCAGTTCTTC

D gene: -
J gene: TRBJ1-1
V gene: TRBV18
clone size: few
CDR3 length: 14
CDR3 protein: CASSPQTATAEAFF
CDR3 DNA: TGTGCCAGCTCACCGCAAACAGCTACCGCGGAAGCTTTCTTT

D gene: -
J gene: TRBJ2-5
V gene: TRBV19
clone size: -
CDR3 length: 13
CDR3 protein: CASSVDRQETQYF
CDR3 DNA: TGTGCCAGTAGTGTAGACAGACAAGAGACCCAGTACTTC

D gene: -
J gene: TRBJ2-7
V gene: TRBV27
clone size: -
CDR3 length: 13
CDR3 protein: CASSYLGGNEQYF
CDR3 DNA: TGTGCCAGCAGCTACCTGGGCGGGAACGAGCAGTACTTC

D gene: -
J gene: TRBJ2-5
V gene: TRBV9
clone size: -
CDR3 length: 15
CDR3 protein: CASSVFDRPDPTQYF
CDR3 DNA: TGTGCCAGCAGCGTATTTGACAGGCCCGACCCGACCCAGTACTTC

D gene: -
J gene: TRBJ2-7
V gene: TRBV4-3
clone size: -
CDR3 length: 13
CDR3 protein: CASSLKGGREQYF
CDR3 DNA: TGCGCCAGCAGCCTCAAAGGCGGCCGGGAGCAGTACTTC

D gene: TRBD2
J gene: TRBJ2-2
V gene: TRBV7-8
clone size: -
CDR3 length: 15
CDR3 protein: CASSLVSSGEGELFF
CDR3 DNA: TGTGCCAGCAGCTTAGTTTCTAGCGGGGAGGGGGAGCTGTTTTTT

D gene: TRBD1
J gene: TRBJ2-7
V gene: TRBV28
clone size: -
CDR3 length: 12
CDR3 protein: CASRGTGYEQYF
CDR3 DNA: TGTGCCAGCAGGGGGACAGGGTACGAGCAGTACTTC

D gene: TRBD1
J gene: TRBJ1-2
V gene: TRBV7-2
clone size: -
CDR3 length: 15
CDR3 protein: CASSVGQGAHYGYTF
CDR3 DNA: TGTGCCAGCAGCGTAGGACAGGGGGCGCACTATGGCTACACCTTC

D gene: TRBD2
J gene: TRBJ2-1
V gene: TRBV28
clone size: few
CDR3 length: 14
CDR3 protein: CASSHPLGEGEQFF
CDR3 DNA: TGTGCCAGCAGTCATCCCCTGGGGGAGGGGGAGCAGTTCTTC

D gene: -
J gene: TRBJ2-1
V gene: TRBV4-1
clone size: -
CDR3 length: 14
CDR3 protein: CASSQGTGDNEQFF
CDR3 DNA: TGCGCCAGCAGCCAAGGCACAGGAGACAATGAGCAGTTCTTC

D gene: TRBD2
J gene: TRBJ2-1
V gene: TRBV2
clone size: -
CDR3 length: 14
CDR3 protein: CASWGGDSYNEQFF
CDR3 DNA: TGTGCCAGCTGGGGGGGGGACTCCTACAATGAGCAGTTCTTC

D gene: -
J gene: TRBJ1-5
V gene: TRBV4-2
clone size: -
CDR3 length: 14
CDR3 protein: CASSQATEYQPQHF
CDR3 DNA: TGTGCCAGCAGCCAAGCCACAGAGTATCAGCCCCAGCATTTT

D gene: -
J gene: TRBJ1-5
V gene: TRBV28
clone size: -
CDR3 length: 16
CDR3 protein: CASSWALQANNQPQHF
CDR3 DNA: TGTGCCAGCAGTTGGGCACTACAGGCGAACAATCAGCCCCAGCATTTT

D gene: TRBD2
J gene: TRBJ2-3
V gene: TRBV10-3
clone size: few
CDR3 length: 15
CDR3 protein: CAISEGAGGLMTQYF
CDR3 DNA: TGTGCCATCAGTGAGGGCGCGGGGGGCCTTATGACGCAGTATTTT